Sequencing of this T cell receptor beta chain was carried out in a study of T cell repertoires in cytomegalovirus infection. Turning to the study itself: Well-studied HLA-B-restricted CMV epitopes were used in the study alongside recently identified HLA-C-restricted ones. From public TCR beta signatures came an indication of both CMV infection and matching HLA type. Study-level points and caveats: Individuals carrying CMV plus the relevant HLA were identified by cumulative frequency of public TCR beta families. In two of eight donors, the top clonotype was HLA-C-restricted CMV-specific.

To note about this clonotype: Its specificity is unknown.

TCRdb itself ran the reads through MiXCR, one entry per CDR3 protein. The repertoire consists of about 360,000 distinct CDR3 sequences, with about 35% occurring once and the leading ten covering roughly 13%. The CDR3 runs 15 residues. Germline V gene sequence: CDR1 MDHEN, CDR2 SYDVKM. Between the trimmed V and J ends, which lost 6 bases and 4 bases, there was a span of 15 bases. This TCR was recovered from a human donor in good health (CMV status not recorded). Some clones in this sample may be carry-over from other donors' samples. V is TRBV28 and J is TRBJ1-4; D is perhaps TRBD1 (6 bases). Here the sequenced sample was cultured PBMCs, taken from culture after CMV antigen stimulation. CDR3: CASSPQTGHNEKLFF. DNA of the CDR3: TGTGCCAGCAGCCCCCAGACAGGCCATAATGAAAAACTGTTTTTT.